This TCR beta chain is from a study of shared clonotypes between healthy human individuals. The protocol was immunoSEQ multiplex PCR, while the TCRdb copy is restricted to in-frame clones and leaves out a portion. The table has about 2.3 million clones, about 90% seen once; the top ten hold about 0.41%. The CDR3 has 12 amino acids. Losses at the gene ends were 4 bases for V and 7 bases for J; bases not matched to a gene: 2. Germline V gene lookup returns CDR1 SGHTA and CDR2 FQGNSA. The specimen sequenced was naive CD4+ T cells from PBMCs. Regarding subset: CD45RA+ positively selected. The chain uses TRBV7-2 and TRBJ1-1; TRBD1 aligns across 8 bases. This sequence was found in a man between 18 and 29 years old in good health. Some clones in this sample may be carry-over from other donors' samples. This CDR3 is CASSSGGLEAFF. CDR3 nucleotide sequence: TGTGCCAGCAGCTCAGGGGGCCTTGAAGCTTTCTTT.